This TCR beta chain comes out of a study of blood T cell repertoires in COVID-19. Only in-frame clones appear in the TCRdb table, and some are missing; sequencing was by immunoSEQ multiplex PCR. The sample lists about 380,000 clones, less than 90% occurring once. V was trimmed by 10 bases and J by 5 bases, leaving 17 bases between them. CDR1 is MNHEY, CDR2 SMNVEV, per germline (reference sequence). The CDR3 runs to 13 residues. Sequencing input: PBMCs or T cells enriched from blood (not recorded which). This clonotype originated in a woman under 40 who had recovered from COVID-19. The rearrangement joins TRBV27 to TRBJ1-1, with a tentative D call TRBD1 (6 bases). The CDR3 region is CATNTGRGTEAFF. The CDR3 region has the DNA TGTGCCACCAATACAGGGCGAGGGACTGAAGCTTTCTTT.